This is a list of T cell receptor beta chains from one sample in a study of blood T cell repertoires in COVID-19. The repertoire was sequenced with immunoSEQ multiplex PCR; TCRdb's copy has only in-frame clones and lacks some. Altogether some 74,000 clones are present, 70% to 80% being singletons, with the ten largest covering more than 15%. Sequenced sample: peripheral blood. These receptors came from a man aged 70 or older with active or convalescent COVID-19. Both conserved end residues are part of each CDR3. The D gene is left open where the match is weak. Only some rows state a clone size, as once, few, many or a class for expanded clones.

TRBJ1-4,TRBV28,.,.,CASSTGFRNEKLFF,TGTGCCAGCAGTACAGGGTTCCGTAATGAAAAACTGTTTTTT
TRBJ2-3,TRBV3-1/TRBV3-2,TRBD2,.,CASSQEWTSGRTDTQYF,TGTGCCAGCAGCCAAGAATGGACTAGCGGGCGCACAGATACGCAGTATTTT
TRBJ1-2,TRBV2,TRBD1,.,CASSDRGYYGYTF,TGTGCCAGCAGTGACAGGGGGTACTATGGCTACACCTTC
TRBJ2-5,TRBV10-3,TRBD1,.,CAISRQGAKTQYF,TGTGCCATCTCCAGACAGGGGGCGAAGACCCAGTACTTC
TRBJ2-6,TRBV5-4,.,once,CASSLPTPGANVLTF,TGTGCCAGCAGCCTACCAACTCCTGGGGCCAACGTCCTGACTTTC
TRBJ2-1,TRBV2,.,.,CASSEARTHNEQFF,TGTGCCAGCAGTGAAGCGCGGACTCACAATGAGCAGTTCTTC
TRBJ2-7,TRBV7-2,.,.,CASSFRQVHYEQYF,TGTGCCAGCAGCTTTAGACAGGTTCACTACGAGCAGTACTTC
TRBJ1-2,TRBV6-5,.,once,CASSPSRAYYGYTF,TGTGCCAGCAGTCCGTCGAGGGCCTACTATGGCTACACCTTC
TRBJ1-6,TRBV7-9,.,.,CASSLSRVGNSPLHF,TGTGCCAGCAGCTTGTCCAGGGTGGGTAATTCACCCCTCCACTTT
TRBJ2-3,TRBV9,.,.,CASSEQLPTMDTQYF,TGTGCCAGCAGCGAACAGTTACCCACCATGGATACGCAGTATTTT
TRBJ1-5,TRBV5-5,.,many,CASSLSGGMYQPQHF,TGTGCCAGCAGCCTCTCAGGAGGGATGTATCAGCCCCAGCATTTT
TRBJ1-5,TRBV9,.,.,CASSTSLADQPQHF,TGTGCCAGCAGCACAAGCCTGGCGGATCAGCCCCAGCATTTT
TRBJ2-3,TRBV2,TRBD1,.,CASSMGQGSDTQYF,TGTGCCAGCAGTATGGGACAGGGTTCAGATACGCAGTATTTT
TRBJ2-5,TRBV5-1,TRBD1,once,CASRMNTPGQMETQYF,TGCGCCAGCAGGATGAATACGCCGGGACAGATGGAGACCCAGTACTTC
TRBJ2-3,TRBV5-6,.,.,CASSQGLFTDTQYF,TGTGCCAGCAGCCAGGGACTCTTCACAGATACGCAGTATTTT